One sample yielded the 31 T cell receptor beta chains listed below, sequenced in a study of cytomegalovirus exposure and HLA in healthy donors. The PCR employed 60 Vbeta primers together with 13 Jbeta primers. Measured with immunoSEQ multiplex PCR; TCRdb has only the in-frame clones, and not every one. The table records under 200,000 clones, more than 65% of them present only once. Sequenced input: PBMCs. The receptors derive from a male donor in good health and CMV-seronegative.

The chain recombines TRBV28 with TRBJ1-1, with 8 positions matching TRBD1. This CDR3 is built from 13 residues. V lost 11 bases and J lost 4; bases outside the gene matches: 9. Per germline, CDR1 MDHEN and CDR2 SYDVKM. The CDR3 spells CAGQSGQGTEAFF. The CDR3 coding sequence is TGTGCCGGCCAGTCCGGACAGGGCACTGAAGCTTTCTTT.

V usage is TRBV28 and J usage is TRBJ2-1, with TRBD2 as a possible D gene (5 bases). The V gene's germline CDR1 is MDHEN and CDR2 SYDVKM. The CDR3 is 13 residues long. Trimming took 6 bases from V and 3 from J, leaving 9 bases between them. The CDR3 is CASREGLYNEQFF. CDR3 DNA sequence: TGTGCCAGCAGAGAGGGCCTCTACAATGAGCAGTTCTTC.

The rearrangement uses TRBV7-2 and TRBJ2-7, with D perhaps TRBD2 (6 bases). The CDR3 is 16 residues long. The V gene's germline CDR1 is SGHTA and CDR2 FQGNSA. Trimming took off 0 bases at V and 3 bases at J, with 15 bases between the two ends. The CDR3 nucleotides are TGTGCCAGCAGCTTAGCGACGGGACCGCGGGGCTACGAGCAGTACTTC. Protein product: CASSLATGPRGYEQYF.

This clone has just a few counts. The J gene is TRBJ2-3, the V gene TRBV6-6, with 13 bases matching TRBD2. With 5 bases clipped from V and 1 base from J, the junction kept 0 bases outside the gene matches. The length of the CDR3 is 15 residues. Germline V CDR1 and CDR2: MNHNY, SVGAGI (reference sequence). This chain's CDR3 is CASSGTSGGTDTQYF. The DNA of the CDR3 is TGTGCCAGCAGTGGGACTAGCGGGGGCACAGATACGCAGTATTTT.

This clone appeared once. The chain joins TRBV6-1 to TRBJ1-5, with 7 bases fitting TRBD1. V shed 4 bases and J 7 bases; nucleotides not matched to a gene: 13. Germline CDR1 is MNHNS and CDR2 is SASEGT. The CDR3 sequence is 16 residues long. The CDR3 sequence: CASSGRRQGPSQPQHF. The CDR3 coding sequence is TGTGCCAGCAGTGGACGCAGACAGGGTCCGAGCCAGCCCCAGCATTTT.

This clone has only a few counts. The rearrangement links TRBV19 to TRBJ2-1; the match to TRBD2 covers 7 bases. CDR1 is LNHDA, CDR2 SQIVND, per germline (reference sequence). V lost 1 base to trimming and J lost 7 bases; unmatched junction nucleotides: 7. The CDR3 spans 15 residues. The CDR3 loop is CASSIGGSGLNEQFF. CDR3 nucleotides: TGTGCCAGTAGTATAGGTGGTAGCGGGTTAAATGAGCAGTTCTTC.

This clone has a single count. The genes are TRBV21-1 and TRBJ1-5; the table's D call of TRBD1 was not tested on the DNA. TRBV21-1 is shown as a pseudogene. The CDR3 covers 13 residues. The DNA for the CDR3 is TGTGCCAGCAGAGGGGGTGGCAATCAGCCCCAGCATTTT. As protein: CASRGGGNQPQHF.

The V and J genes are TRBV14 and TRBJ2-7; the D is unclear. With 4 bases removed from V and 2 bases from J, the gap between germline ends came to 6 bases. Germline loops: CDR1 SGHDN, CDR2 FVKESK. CDR3 size: 12 residues. The CDR3 DNA is TGTGCCAGCAGCCTCAGTCCCTACGAGCAGTACTTC. Its protein product is CASSLSPYEQYF.

This chain uses TRBV28 with TRBJ2-1; the match to TRBD2 covers 12 bases. There are 15 residues in the CDR3. Looked up from germline, CDR1 is MDHEN and CDR2 is SYDVKM. Germline trimming cut 5 bases from V and 7 bases from J; bases unmatched to any gene: 6. CDR3 sequence (DNA): TGTGCCAGCAGTCTAGCGGGAGGGCCCCTGAATGAGCAGTTCTTC. Its translation is CASSLAGGPLNEQFF. Variable domain in full (rest from reference TRBV28 and TRBJ2-1): DVKVTQSSRYLVKRTGEKVFLECVQDMDHENMFWYRQDPGLGLRLIYFSYDVKMKEKGDIPEGYSVSREKKERFSLILESASTNQTSMYLCASSLAGGPLNEQFFGPGTRLTVL.

J is TRBJ2-1 and V is TRBV30, with 8 bases matching TRBD2. With V trimmed by 2 bases and J by 6 bases, 6 bases remained unmatched. The CDR3 extends over 14 amino acids. CDR1 is GTSNPN and CDR2 is SVGIG in the germline V gene (reference sequence). This CDR3 is CAWSMAGGFNEQFF. DNA of the CDR3: TGTGCCTGGAGTATGGCGGGAGGTTTCAATGAGCAGTTCTTC. Full variable domain (missing parts from reference TRBV30 and TRBJ2-1): SQTIHQWPATLVQPVGSPLSLECTVEGTSNPNLYWYRQAAGRGLQLLFYSVGIGQISSEVPQNLSASRPQDRQFILSSKKLLLSDSGFYLCAWSMAGGFNEQFFGPGTRLTVL.

The rearrangement uses TRBV25-1 and TRBJ2-4; D might be TRBD1 (6 bases). Looked up from germline, CDR1 is MGHDK and CDR2 is SYGVNS. This CDR3 is built from 15 residues. Trimming left V 3 bases short and J 6 bases short, with 15 bases between. Written as DNA, the CDR3 is TGTGCCAGCAGTGACAGGGGTAGATCTGGAAACATTCAGTACTTC. It encodes CASSDRGRSGNIQYF.

This chain links TRBV7-9 with TRBJ2-5; 13 bases align to TRBD2. The CDR3 covers 17 residues. V trimming: 4 bases; J trimming: 5 bases; junction bases outside the gene matches: 10. Germline V gene data show CDR1 as SEHNR and CDR2 as FQNEAQ (reference sequence). CDR3 residues: CASSSGTSGITQETQYF. The CDR3 coding sequence is TGTGCCAGCAGCTCCGGGACTAGCGGGATAACGCAGGAGACCCAGTACTTC.

The rearrangement links TRBV11-2 to TRBJ2-7, with D maybe TRBD2 (6 bases). CDR3 length: 13 amino acids. V gave up 5 bases and J gave up 6 bases, with 14 bases separating them. Germline loops: CDR1 SGHAT, CDR2 FQNNGV. The chain's CDR3 is CASSPPGEGEQYF. Here the CDR3 DNA reads TGTGCCAGCAGCCCACCGGGAGAGGGCGAGCAGTACTTC.

The chain joins TRBV7-9 to TRBJ1-2; TRBD1 matches at 7 bases. The length of the CDR3 is 14 residues. V shed 4 bases, J shed 6 bases, and the junction held 8 bases outside the gene matches. Germline V gene data show CDR1 as SEHNR and CDR2 as FQNEAQ (reference sequence). The CDR3 here is CASSSPRQGNGYTF. The CDR3 nucleotides read TGTGCCAGCAGCTCGCCTCGACAGGGCAATGGCTACACCTTC. Together with reference TRBV7-9 and TRBJ1-2, the CDR3 gives the full variable domain: DTGVSQNPRHKITKRGQNVTFRCDPISEHNRLYWYRQTLGQGPEFLTYFQNEAQLEKSRLLSDRFSAERPKGSFSTLEIQRTEQGDSAMYLCASSSPRQGNGYTFGSGTRLTVV.

This clone was detected only once. This chain joins TRBV28 and TRBJ2-1; 11 bases are a match to TRBD2. Germline V gene data show CDR1 as MDHEN and CDR2 as SYDVKM. The CDR3 runs 16 residues. The trim removed 1 base at V and 10 bases at J, leaving 9 bases unmatched. CDR3 protein: CASSLLHSGRVGEQFF. The CDR3 DNA follows: TGTGCCAGCAGTTTATTGCATAGCGGGAGGGTCGGGGAGCAGTTCTTC. Supplemented by reference TRBV28 and TRBJ2-1, the full variable domain reads DVKVTQSSRYLVKRTGEKVFLECVQDMDHENMFWYRQDPGLGLRLIYFSYDVKMKEKGDIPEGYSVSREKKERFSLILESASTNQTSMYLCASSLLHSGRVGEQFFGPGTRLTVL.

This rearrangement joins TRBV6-5 to TRBJ2-5; 10 bases align to TRBD2. CDR1 is MNHEY and CDR2 is SVGAGI in the germline V gene. Trimming took 0 bases from V and 5 from J; bases not matched to a gene: 6. CDR3 length equals 16 residues. The chain's CDR3 is CASSYSASGSVETQYF. In DNA form, the CDR3 reads TGTGCCAGCAGTTACTCGGCTAGCGGGAGTGTCGAGACCCAGTACTTC.

The V and J genes are TRBV13 and TRBJ1-1; D unclear. This CDR3 region has 15 residues. Germline V lookup: CDR1 PRHDT, CDR2 FYEKMQ (reference sequence). Trimming took 3 bases from V and 0 from J, leaving 11 bases between them. CDR3 DNA: TGTGCCAGCAGCTTTGGCGGAGCTATGAACACTGAAGCTTTCTTT. Amino acid sequence: CASSFGGAMNTEAFF. Looking up the rest from reference TRBV13 and TRBJ1-1 gives the full variable domain: AAGVIQSPRHLIKEKRETATLKCYPIPRHDTVYWYQQGPGQDPQFLISFYEKMQSDKGSIPDRFSAQQFSDYHSELNMSSLELGDSALYFCASSFGGAMNTEAFFGQGTRLTVV.

The chain combines TRBV11-2 with TRBJ2-7; maybe TRBD1 (7 bases). Trimming took 4 bases from V and 6 from J, leaving 19 bases between them. The CDR3 totals 15 residues. Germline loops: CDR1 SGHAT, CDR2 FQNNGV. DNA for the CDR3: TGTGCCAGCAGCTACCGGCGACAGGGACTTAGCGAGCAGTACTTC. It encodes CASSYRRQGLSEQYF.

The chain's CDR3 is CASRNNQNTEAFF. The CDR3 bases are TGTGCCAGCCGCAACAACCAGAACACTGAAGCTTTCTTT. The chain joins TRBV25-1 to TRBJ1-1; D unresolved. Trimming left V 8 bases short and J 1 base short, with 11 bases between. Germline-derived CDR1 and CDR2 are MGHDK and SYGVNS. The CDR3 consists of 13 residues. The full variable domain, its missing parts supplied by reference TRBV25-1 and TRBJ1-1, is EADIYQTPRYLVIGTGKKITLECSQTMGHDKMYWYQQDPGMELHLIHYSYGVNSTEKGDLSSESTVSRIRTEHFPLTLESARPSHTSQYLCASRNNQNTEAFFGQGTRLTVV.

The chain employs TRBV5-4 and TRBJ2-5, with TRBD1 matching 9 bases. With V trimmed by 4 bases and J by 0 bases, 7 bases remained unmatched. The CDR3 spans 16 residues. Germline assignment: CDR1 SGHNT and CDR2 YYREEE (reference sequence). CDR3 sequence: CASSQGQGTYQETQYF. For the CDR3, the DNA is TGTGCCAGCAGCCAAGGACAGGGGACTTACCAAGAGACCCAGTACTTC.

This rearrangement joins TRBV5-1 to TRBJ2-5, with D maybe TRBD2 (6 bases). Germline V gives CDR1 SGHRS, CDR2 YFSETQ. V lost 0 bases and J 5 bases, leaving 11 bases between the germline ends. The length of the CDR3 is 14 residues. CDR3 nucleotide sequence: TGCGCCAGCAGCTTGGGCGGGGTTGAGGAGACCCAGTACTTC. This encodes CASSLGGVEETQYF.

V usage is TRBV4-1 and J usage is TRBJ2-7; TRBD2 matches 7 bases. After removal of 3 bases from V and 3 bases from J, the junction contained 5 bases not matched to a gene. The CDR3 totals 14 residues. Looked up from germline, CDR1 is MGHRA and CDR2 is YSYEKL. The CDR3 sequence is CASSQMGGSYEQYF. In DNA form, the CDR3 reads TGCGCCAGCAGCCAGATGGGCGGGAGCTACGAGCAGTACTTC.

The chain recombines TRBV5-1 with TRBJ2-5; perhaps TRBD2 as D (6 bases). The V end lost 0 bases, the J end lost 4 bases, and 10 bases lay between the germline ends. The length of the CDR3 is 14 residues. Germline-derived CDR1 and CDR2 are SGHRS and YFSETQ. The CDR3 spells CASSLGSSGETQYF. The CDR3 nucleotides are TGCGCCAGCAGCTTGGGTAGTAGCGGAGAGACCCAGTACTTC.

J is TRBJ1-6 and V is TRBV15, with 7 nucleotides matching TRBD1. CDR3 size: 15 residues. Trimming took 6 bases from V and 9 from J; bases not matched to a gene: 11. Germline-derived CDR1 and CDR2 are LNHNV and YYDKDF (reference sequence). The chain's CDR3 is CATRPRQGEGSPLHF. The CDR3 bases are TGTGCCACCAGGCCCCGACAGGGAGAGGGTTCACCCCTCCACTTT.

This clone was observed a handful of times. The chain uses TRBV4-3 and TRBJ1-3, with D hard to call. The V gene lost 1 base and the J gene lost 0 bases, with 7 bases spanning the gap. Germline CDR1 LGHNA, CDR2 YSLEER. The CDR3 sequence is 15 residues long. In nucleotides, the CDR3 is TGCGCCAGCAGCCAAGCGGGGTACTCTGGAAACACCATATATTTT. As protein: CASSQAGYSGNTIYF.

This chain uses TRBV5-4 with TRBJ2-7; D is unclear. There are 14 residues in the CDR3. Trimming left V 0 bases short and J 0 bases short, with 7 bases between. CDR1 and CDR2 from the germline V gene are SGHNT and YYREEE (reference sequence). The CDR3 is CASSLGPNSYEQYF. CDR3 nucleotides: TGTGCCAGCAGCTTGGGGCCCAACTCCTACGAGCAGTACTTC.

The V and J genes are TRBV19 and TRBJ2-6, with a weak D call TRBD1 (5 bases). CDR1 is LNHDA and CDR2 is SQIVND in the germline V gene (reference sequence). CDR3 size: 15 residues. V was trimmed by 5 bases and J by 0 bases, leaving 8 bases between them. In DNA form, the CDR3 reads TGTGCCAGTAGTTACAGGAGCTCTGGGGCCAACGTCCTGACTTTC. The encoded protein is CASSYRSSGANVLTF. The complete variable domain, with remaining parts taken from reference TRBV19 and TRBJ2-6, reads DGGITQSPKYLFRKEGQNVTLSCEQNLNHDAMYWYRQDPGQGLRLIYYSQIVNDFQKGDIAEGYSVSREKKESFPLTVTSAQKNPTAFYLCASSYRSSGANVLTFGAGSRLTVL.

The sample holds one count of this clone. The chain is built from TRBV2 and TRBJ1-4; 8 bases match TRBD1. The CDR3 sequence is 13 residues long. Germline trimming cut 6 bases from V and 8 bases from J; bases unmatched to any gene: 5. The V gene's germline CDR1 is SNHLY and CDR2 FYNNEI. This CDR3 is CASRGQVREKLFF. As DNA, the CDR3 is TGTGCCAGCAGGGGACAGGTCCGGGAAAAACTGTTTTTT.

This chain connects TRBV7-6 to TRBJ2-1; 7 positions agree with TRBD1. V shed 4 bases and J 1 base; nucleotides not matched to a gene: 4. CDR3 length equals 15 residues. CDR1 and CDR2 (germline): SGHVS, FNYEAQ. The CDR3 region is CASSSRTGSYNEQFF. CDR3 bases: TGTGCCAGCAGCTCGAGGACAGGATCCTACAATGAGCAGTTCTTC.

The genes are TRBV11-1 and TRBJ2-7; weak D call: TRBD1 (6 bases). V was cut by 4 bases and J by 2 bases, with 12 bases left in between. Germline V lookup: CDR1 SGHAT, CDR2 FQDESV (reference sequence). The CDR3 contains 14 residues. This CDR3 is CASSSRQAAYEQYF. The CDR3 bases are TGTGCCAGCAGCTCAAGACAGGCCGCCTACGAGCAGTACTTC.

The CDR3 region has the DNA TGTGCCAGCAGTCCGGGGACAGGGAATCAGCCCCAGCATTTT. This gives the protein CASSPGTGNQPQHF. The chain recombines TRBV28 with TRBJ1-5; TRBD1 matches at 9 bases. Trimming at V came to 5 bases and at J to 4 bases, leaving 3 bases not matched to a gene. The length of the CDR3 is 14 residues. The V gene's germline CDR1 is MDHEN and CDR2 SYDVKM.